In its sample, the clone carrying this T cell receptor beta chain was seen many times. The sample originates from a study of blood T cell repertoires in COVID-19. Across the whole study: Acute and convalescent COVID-19 specimens originated in the United States, Italy and Spain.

This CDR3 is built from 12 residues. Trimming stripped 8 bases from V and 6 bases from J, with 13 bases between. Per germline, CDR1 SGHDN and CDR2 FVKESK. Here immunoSEQ multiplex PCR was the method, and the copy in TCRdb shows in-frame clones only, minus some. Among 100,000 to 150,000 clones listed, 60% to 80% were seen once. The sequence came from a woman aged 70-85 years with acute or convalescent COVID-19. The chain has TRBV14 and TRBJ1-2; D may be TRBD1 (6 bases). Sequenced material: peripheral blood. The DNA for the CDR3 is TGTGCCAGCGGACAGCTCGGAGATGGCTACACCTTC. Translated: CASGQLGDGYTF.